This is a list of T cell receptor beta chains from one sample in a study of blood T cell repertoires in COVID-19. The assay was immunoSEQ multiplex PCR, and TCRdb's table has in-frame clones only and misses some. The sample lists some 150,000 clones; about 83% were seen once. Sequencing input: PBMCs or T cells enriched from blood (not recorded which). These receptors were obtained from a woman aged 50 to 65 who had been exposed to COVID-19. Both conserved end residues are part of each CDR3. The order of the fields is clone size, J gene, V gene, CDR3 length, D gene, CDR3 protein, CDR3 DNA. D genes are given only for firm matches. The listing skips clone size in some rows; elsewhere it reads once, few, many or a size class.

>.|TRBJ2-1|TRBV7-9|15|.
CASSLSLVVVDEQFF
TGTGCCAGCAGCTTGTCCCTGGTGGTAGTCGATGAGCAGTTCTTC
>.|TRBJ2-7|TRBV6-5|14|.
CASSRTRSSYEQYF
TGTGCCAGCAGTCGGACAAGGAGCTCCTACGAGCAGTACTTC
>.|TRBJ1-1|TRBV28|11|.
CASSFFGGAFF
TGTGCCAGCAGTTTTTTTGGGGGGGCTTTCTTT
>.|TRBJ2-7|TRBV27|20|.
CASSLSRTGTGPPPRYEQYF
TGTGCCAGCAGTTTATCCCGTACAGGCACCGGGCCTCCCCCGCGGTACGAGCAGTACTTC
>.|TRBJ2-7|TRBV25-1|17|TRBD1
CASSEIPPGTATYEQYF
TGTGCCAGCAGTGAAATCCCCCCGGGGACAGCCACCTACGAGCAGTACTTC
>.|TRBJ1-1|TRBV6-6|15|TRBD1
CASSPGQGEGTEAFF
TGTGCCAGCAGTCCGGGACAGGGGGAAGGCACTGAAGCTTTCTTT
>.|TRBJ1-2|TRBV6-2/TRBV6-3|15|.
CASSYSYPGLYGYTF
TGTGCCAGCAGTTACTCGTATCCCGGGTTATATGGCTACACCTTC
>.|TRBJ1-2|TRBV6-1|16|.
CASSEAVVGQYYGYTF
TGTGCCAGCAGTGAAGCCGTCGTTGGGCAGTACTATGGCTACACCTTC
>.|TRBJ1-2|TRBV18|16|TRBD1
CASSPLPGGDGNGYTF
TGTGCCAGCTCACCACTCCCAGGGGGCGACGGGAATGGCTACACCTTC
>.|TRBJ2-1|TRBV4-2|15|TRBD2
CASSQPGGLGNEQFF
TGTGCCAGCAGCCAACCGGGGGGGCTGGGCAATGAGCAGTTCTTC
>once|TRBJ2-1|TRBV27|15|.
CASSLRPGVQNEQFF
TGTGCCAGCAGTTTAAGGCCAGGGGTCCAAAATGAGCAGTTCTTC
>.|TRBJ1-5|TRBV7-9|14|.
CASSDGQYNQPQHF
TGTGCCAGCAGCGACGGACAGTACAATCAGCCCCAGCATTTT
>.|TRBJ1-6|TRBV7-6|16|.
CASSLGSRAINSPLHF
TGTGCCAGCAGCTTAGGGTCCAGGGCGATTAATTCACCCCTCCACTTT
>.|TRBJ2-5|TRBV12-5|15|.
CASGTGSDWRETQYF
TGTGCTAGTGGTACGGGGAGCGATTGGAGAGAGACCCAGTACTTC
>.|TRBJ1-6|TRBV5-1|15|TRBD1
CASSLEEGAGSPLHF
TGCGCCAGCAGCTTGGAGGAGGGGGCGGGTTCACCCCTCCACTTT
>.|TRBJ1-5|TRBV2|13|TRBD1
CASRGTGGQPQHF
TGTGCCAGCAGGGGGACAGGGGGTCAGCCCCAGCATTTT
>.|TRBJ1-6|TRBV4-1|14|.
CASSQITYNSPLHF
TGCGCCAGCAGCCAAATAACCTATAATTCACCCCTCCACTTT
>.|TRBJ2-1|TRBV7-2|16|TRBD2
CASSPSSAGGRNEQFF
TGTGCCAGCAGCCCCTCGTCGGCGGGGGGCCGCAATGAGCAGTTCTTC
>.|TRBJ2-7|TRBV6-2/TRBV6-3|17|TRBD1
CASSNPEGQGGPYEQYF
TGTGCCAGCAGTAACCCGGAGGGACAGGGAGGTCCCTACGAGCAGTACTTC
>.|TRBJ1-6|TRBV19|15|.
CASSISDTLGSPLHF
TGTGCCAGTAGTATTAGTGACACACTGGGTTCACCCCTCCACTTT
>.|TRBJ1-4|TRBV2|14|TRBD1
CASSPGQGEEKLFF
TGTGCCAGCAGTCCGGGACAGGGGGAAGAAAAACTGTTTTTT
>few|TRBJ2-7|TRBV6-5|14|TRBD2
CASTNLAGAYEQYF
TGTGCCAGCACCAACCTAGCGGGGGCCTACGAGCAGTACTTC
>.|TRBJ1-6|TRBV15|16|TRBD1
CATSIEGQGSDSPLHF
TGTGCCACCAGCATAGAAGGACAGGGATCCGATTCACCCCTCCACTTT
>.|TRBJ1-5|TRBV15|15|TRBD1
CATSLNTGVGQPQHF
TGTGCCACCAGCCTTAATACAGGGGTGGGTCAGCCCCAGCATTTT
>.|TRBJ2-1|TRBV10-3|13|.
CAIRGGGYNEQFF
TGTGCCATTCGAGGGGGGGGATACAATGAGCAGTTCTTC
>.|TRBJ2-1|TRBV5-6|15|TRBD1
CASSLKGQFYNEQFF
TGTGCCAGCAGCTTGAAGGGACAGTTCTACAATGAGCAGTTCTTC
>once|TRBJ1-6|TRBV7-8|14|.
CASSLEGRNSPLHF
TGTGCCAGCAGCTTGGAGGGCCGCAATTCACCCCTCCACTTT